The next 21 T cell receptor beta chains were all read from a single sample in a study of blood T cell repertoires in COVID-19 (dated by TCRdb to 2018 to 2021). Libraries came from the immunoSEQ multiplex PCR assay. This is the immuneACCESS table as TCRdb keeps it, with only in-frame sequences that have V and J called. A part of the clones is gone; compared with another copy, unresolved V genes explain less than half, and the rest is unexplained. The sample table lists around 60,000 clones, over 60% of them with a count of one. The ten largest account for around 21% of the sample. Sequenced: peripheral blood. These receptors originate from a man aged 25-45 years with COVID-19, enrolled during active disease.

CDR3 nucleotides: TGCGCCAGCAGCCACCTCTGGAGTTTGACGGGAGCTGAAGCTTTCTTT. Protein product: CASSHLWSLTGAEAFF. The rearrangement uses TRBV4-1 and TRBJ1-1; D unclear. Per the germline V gene, CDR1 is MGHRA and CDR2 is YSYEKL. Trimming shortened V by 3 bases and J by 6 bases, and 20 bases separated the two germline ends. There are 16 residues in the CDR3.

The CDR3 nucleotides read TGTGCCAGTACCTCTAGCGTTACAGATACGCAGTATTTT. Translating gives CASTSSVTDTQYF. V is TRBV19 and J is TRBJ2-3; tentative D call: TRBD2 (6 bases). Trimming pared 7 bases from V and 3 bases from J, leaving 11 bases between. Per germline, CDR1 LNHDA and CDR2 SQIVND (reference sequence). This CDR3 contains 13 residues.

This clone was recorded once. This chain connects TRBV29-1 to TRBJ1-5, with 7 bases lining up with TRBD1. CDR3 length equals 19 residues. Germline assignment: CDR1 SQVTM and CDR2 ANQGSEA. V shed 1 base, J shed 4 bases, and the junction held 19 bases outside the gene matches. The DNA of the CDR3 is TGCAGCGTTGAAGCCTGGGAAGGGGGCTGTCTTTTAGAAAATCAGCCCCAGCATTTT. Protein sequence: CSVEAWEGGCLLENQPQHF.

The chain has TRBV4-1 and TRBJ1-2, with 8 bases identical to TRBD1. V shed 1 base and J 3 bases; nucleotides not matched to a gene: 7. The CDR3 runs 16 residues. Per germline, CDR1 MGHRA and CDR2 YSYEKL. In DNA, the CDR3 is TGCGCCAGCAGCCAAGTCAGGGGGCTGCGAGACTATGGCTACACCTTC. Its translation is CASSQVRGLRDYGYTF.

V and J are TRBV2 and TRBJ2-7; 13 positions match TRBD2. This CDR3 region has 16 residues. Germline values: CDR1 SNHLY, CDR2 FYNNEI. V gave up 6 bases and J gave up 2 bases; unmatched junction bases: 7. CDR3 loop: CASSLGTSGITYEQYF. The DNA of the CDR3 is TGTGCCAGCAGCCTAGGGACTAGCGGGATCACCTACGAGCAGTACTTC.

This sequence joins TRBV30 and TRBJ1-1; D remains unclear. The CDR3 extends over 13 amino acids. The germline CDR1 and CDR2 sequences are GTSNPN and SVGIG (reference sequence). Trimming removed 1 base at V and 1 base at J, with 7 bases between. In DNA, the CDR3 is TGTGCCTGGAGTGCTTCAGGGAACACTGAAGCTTTCTTT. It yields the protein CAWSASGNTEAFF. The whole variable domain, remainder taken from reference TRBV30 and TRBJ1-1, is SQTIHQWPATLVQPVGSPLSLECTVEGTSNPNLYWYRQAAGRGLQLLFYSVGIGQISSEVPQNLSASRPQDRQFILSSKKLLLSDSGFYLCAWSASGNTEAFFGQGTRLTVV.

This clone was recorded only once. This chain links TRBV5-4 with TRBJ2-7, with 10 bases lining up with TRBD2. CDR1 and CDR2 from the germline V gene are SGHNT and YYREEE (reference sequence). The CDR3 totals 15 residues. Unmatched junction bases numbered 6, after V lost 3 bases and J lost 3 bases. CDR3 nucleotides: TGTGCCAGCAGCTCGTGGACTAGCGGATACTACGAGCAGTACTTC. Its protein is CASSSWTSGYYEQYF.

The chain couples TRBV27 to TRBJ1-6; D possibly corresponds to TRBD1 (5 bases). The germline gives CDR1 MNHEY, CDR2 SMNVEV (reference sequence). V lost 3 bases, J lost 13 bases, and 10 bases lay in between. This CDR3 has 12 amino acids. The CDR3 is CASSFRGGPLHF. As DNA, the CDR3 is TGTGCCAGCAGTTTTAGGGGAGGGCCCCTCCACTTT.

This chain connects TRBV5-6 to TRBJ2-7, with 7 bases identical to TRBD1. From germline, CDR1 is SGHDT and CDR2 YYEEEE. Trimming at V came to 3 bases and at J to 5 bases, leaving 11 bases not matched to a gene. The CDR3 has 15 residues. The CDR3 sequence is CASSSLGRGRDEQYF. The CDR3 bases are TGTGCCAGCAGCTCCCTGGGTAGGGGGCGGGACGAGCAGTACTTC.

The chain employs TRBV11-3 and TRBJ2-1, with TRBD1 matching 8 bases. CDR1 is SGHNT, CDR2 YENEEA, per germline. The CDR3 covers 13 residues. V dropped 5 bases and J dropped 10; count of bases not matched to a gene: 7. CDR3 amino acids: CASSGTGQGEQFF. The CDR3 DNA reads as TGTGCCAGCAGCGGTACCGGACAGGGAGAGCAGTTCTTC.

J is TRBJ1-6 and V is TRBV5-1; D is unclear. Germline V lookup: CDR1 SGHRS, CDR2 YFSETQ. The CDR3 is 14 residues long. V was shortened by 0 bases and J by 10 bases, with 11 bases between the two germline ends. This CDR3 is CASSLEGGKSPLHF. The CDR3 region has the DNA TGCGCCAGCAGCTTGGAGGGAGGGAAATCACCCCTCCACTTT.

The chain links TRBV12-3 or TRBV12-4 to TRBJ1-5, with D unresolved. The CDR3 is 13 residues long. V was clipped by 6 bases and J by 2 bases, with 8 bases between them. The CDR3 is CASSRQGNQPQHF. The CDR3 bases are TGTGCCAGCAGCCGCCAGGGCAATCAGCCCCAGCATTTT.

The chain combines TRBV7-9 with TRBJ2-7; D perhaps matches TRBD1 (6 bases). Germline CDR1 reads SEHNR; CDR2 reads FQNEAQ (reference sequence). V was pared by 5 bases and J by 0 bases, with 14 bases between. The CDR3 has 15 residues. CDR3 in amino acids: CASSTGQITSYEQYF. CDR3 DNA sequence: TGTGCCAGCAGCACCGGACAGATCACCTCCTACGAGCAGTACTTC.

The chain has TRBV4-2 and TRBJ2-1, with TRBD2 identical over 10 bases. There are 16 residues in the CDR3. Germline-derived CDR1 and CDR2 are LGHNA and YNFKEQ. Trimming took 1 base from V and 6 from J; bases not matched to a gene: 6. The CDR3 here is CASSQGGAGGFNEQFF. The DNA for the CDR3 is TGTGCCAGCAGCCAAGGTGGAGCGGGGGGGTTCAATGAGCAGTTCTTC.

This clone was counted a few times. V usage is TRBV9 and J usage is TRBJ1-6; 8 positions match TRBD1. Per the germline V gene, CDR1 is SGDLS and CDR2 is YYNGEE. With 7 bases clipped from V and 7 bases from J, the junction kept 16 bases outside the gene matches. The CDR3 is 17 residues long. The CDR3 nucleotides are TGTGCCAGCGGTGGGCAGGGGGCAACAGGGGAGAATTCACCCCTCCACTTT. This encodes CASGGQGATGENSPLHF.

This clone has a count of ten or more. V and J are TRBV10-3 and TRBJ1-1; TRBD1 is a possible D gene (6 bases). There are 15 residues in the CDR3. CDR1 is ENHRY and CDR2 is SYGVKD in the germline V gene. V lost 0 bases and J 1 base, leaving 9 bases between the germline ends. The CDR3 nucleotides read TGTGCCATCAGTGAGTCGAGACAGGCGAACACTGAAGCTTTCTTT. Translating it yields CAISESRQANTEAFF.

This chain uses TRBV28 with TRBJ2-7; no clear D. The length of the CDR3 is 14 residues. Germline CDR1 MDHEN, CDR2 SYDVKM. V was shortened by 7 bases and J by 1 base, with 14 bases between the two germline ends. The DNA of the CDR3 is TGTGCCAGCATCCTAAACGGCGGATCCTACGAGCAGTACTTC. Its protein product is CASILNGGSYEQYF.

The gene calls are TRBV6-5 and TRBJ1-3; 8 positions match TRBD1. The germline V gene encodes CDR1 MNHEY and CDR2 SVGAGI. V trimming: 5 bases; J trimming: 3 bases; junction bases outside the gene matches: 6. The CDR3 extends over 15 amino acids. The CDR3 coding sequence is TGTGCCAGCAGTCAGAGAACAGGGGGTGGAAACACCATATATTTT. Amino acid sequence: CASSQRTGGGNTIYF.

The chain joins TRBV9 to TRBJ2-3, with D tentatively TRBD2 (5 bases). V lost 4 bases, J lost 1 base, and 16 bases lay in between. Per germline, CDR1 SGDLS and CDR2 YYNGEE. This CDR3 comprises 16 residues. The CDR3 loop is CASSPMVGEGTDTQYF. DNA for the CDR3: TGTGCCAGCAGCCCCATGGTGGGAGAGGGCACAGATACGCAGTATTTT. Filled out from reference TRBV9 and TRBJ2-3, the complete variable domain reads DSGVTQTPKHLITATGQRVTLRCSPRSGDLSVYWYQQSLDQGLQFLIQYYNGEERAKGNILERFSAQQFPDLHSELNLSSLELGDSALYFCASSPMVGEGTDTQYFGPGTRLTVL.

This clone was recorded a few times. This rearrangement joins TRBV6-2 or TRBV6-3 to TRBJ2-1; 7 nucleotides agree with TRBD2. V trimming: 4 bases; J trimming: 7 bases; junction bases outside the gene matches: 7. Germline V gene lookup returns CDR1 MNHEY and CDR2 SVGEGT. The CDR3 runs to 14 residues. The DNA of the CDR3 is TGTGCCAGCAGTTCTGGCGGGAGCTTGAATGAGCAGTTCTTC. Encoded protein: CASSSGGSLNEQFF.

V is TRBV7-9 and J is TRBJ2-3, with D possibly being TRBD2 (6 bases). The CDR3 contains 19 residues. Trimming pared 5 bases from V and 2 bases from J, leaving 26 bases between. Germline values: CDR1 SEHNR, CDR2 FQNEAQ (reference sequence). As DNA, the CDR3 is TGTGCCAGCAGCCCGGGGATCGGGACTCTTAGAGAGAACACAGATACGCAGTATTTT. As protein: CASSPGIGTLRENTDTQYF.